Below are 13 T cell receptor beta chains sequenced from a single sample in a study of T-cell reconstitution after alpha-beta-depleted transplantation in children. Library preparation (for TCRbeta) was performed with unique molecular identifiers. TCRdb processed the PCR reads anew with MiXCR; each CDR3 protein has one entry. The table lists 670,000 or so distinct CDR3 sequences, roughly 14% of them singletons. The specimen was PBMCs, collected before TCRalphabeta/CD19-depleted stem cell transplant. These TCRs come from a girl aged 2 to 10 with congenital amegakaryocytic thrombocytopenia, due to receive a stem cell transplant.

Many counts were recorded for this clonotype. The chain employs TRBV27 and TRBJ2-1; TRBD2 is a possible D gene (7 bases). The V gene's germline CDR1 is MNHEY and CDR2 SMNVEV (reference sequence). Trimming left V 7 bases short and J 4 bases short, with 17 bases between. The CDR3 length is 15 residues. The CDR3 loop is CASNPRGGGYNEQFF. DNA for the CDR3: TGTGCCAGCAATCCCAGAGGGGGGGGATACAATGAGCAGTTCTTC.

Ten or more counts support this clonotype. The chain joins TRBV27 to TRBJ1-1; 8 nucleotides line up with TRBD1. The CDR3 sequence is 17 residues long. The germline gives CDR1 MNHEY, CDR2 SMNVEV (reference sequence). The J segment lost 0 bases and the V segment lost 8 bases, leaving 14 bases of the junction unmatched. The CDR3: CASHRTGQANMNTEAFF. The CDR3 coding sequence is TGTGCCAGCCACCGGACGGGACAGGCAAACATGAACACTGAAGCTTTCTTT.

This clonotype was detected a few times. The chain carries TRBV7-9 and TRBJ1-4; D perhaps matches TRBD1 (6 bases). Germline-derived CDR1 and CDR2 are SEHNR and FQNEAQ (reference sequence). The CDR3 is made up of 14 amino acids. V was pared by 4 bases and J by 7 bases, with 13 bases between. This CDR3 reads CASSYNRAGEKLFF. The CDR3 coding sequence is TGTGCCAGCAGCTACAACAGGGCTGGTGAAAAACTGTTTTTT.

In its sample, this clonotype was seen many times. The gene calls are TRBV28 and TRBJ1-1, with D uncertain. V lost 6 bases to trimming and J lost 6 bases, with 17 bases between them. CDR3 length: 14 amino acids. The germline gives CDR1 MDHEN, CDR2 SYDVKM. This CDR3 is CASRRLAGTPEAFF. CDR3 DNA sequence: TGTGCCAGCAGAAGACTAGCGGGAACTCCTGAAGCTTTCTTT.

This clonotype was recorded at least ten times. The rearrangement links TRBV10-3 to TRBJ2-3; D not resolved. The CDR3 totals 14 residues. From germline, CDR1 is ENHRY and CDR2 SYGVKD. Trimming cost V 4 bases and J 7 bases, with 15 bases left between them. CDR3 sequence: CAISGASALNTQYF. CDR3 bases: TGTGCCATCAGTGGGGCATCCGCACTGAATACGCAGTATTTT.

In its sample, this clonotype was seen many times. This chain links TRBV18 with TRBJ2-7; D uncertain. The CDR3 extends over 12 amino acids. Trimming stripped 4 bases from V and 5 bases from J, with 9 bases between. Germline V gene sequence: CDR1 KGHSH, CDR2 LQKENI. CDR3 loop: CASSQVLHEQYF. DNA of the CDR3: TGTGCCAGCTCACAGGTTCTCCACGAGCAGTACTTC.

Details on this clonotype: Being one base from a much bigger clone, this may be a read error. J is TRBJ2-2 and V is TRBV12-3 or TRBV12-4; D remains ambiguous. The V end lost 6 bases, the J end lost 7 bases, and 21 bases lay between the germline ends. There are 16 residues in the CDR3. The chain's CDR3 is CASRPLGASDFGELFF. The CDR3 DNA sequence: TGTGCCAGCAGACCCCTTGGCGCTTCAGACTTCGGGGAGCTGTTTTTT.

The V and J genes are TRBV7-2 and TRBJ2-1, with 12 bases lining up with TRBD2. V was pared by 4 bases and J by 6 bases, with 10 bases of the junction left unmatched. The CDR3 spans 17 residues. The germline V gene encodes CDR1 SGHTA and CDR2 FQGNSA. The CDR3 coding sequence is TGTGCCAGCAGCTCGCCCAGGACTAGCGGGACCCTCAATGAGCAGTTCTTC. Its protein product is CASSSPRTSGTLNEQFF.

The V call is TRBV29-1, the J call TRBJ2-5; tentative D call: TRBD1 (6 bases). CDR1 SQVTM and CDR2 ANQGSEA come from the germline V gene. The CDR3 runs 19 residues. Trimming took 7 bases from V and 5 from J, leaving 35 bases between them. CDR3 protein: CSGDPVDYRESFREETQYF. The DNA of the CDR3 is TGCAGCGGGGACCCCGTGGATTACAGGGAGAGTTTCAGGGAGGAGACCCAGTACTTC. The full variable domain, with the rest looked up from reference TRBV29-1 and TRBJ2-5, is SAVISQKPSRDICQRGTSLTIQCQVDSQVTMMFWYRQQPGQSLTLIATANQGSEATYESGFVIDKFPISRPNLTFSTLTVSNMSPEDSSIYLCSGDPVDYRESFREETQYFGPGTRLLVL.

V and J are TRBV20-1 and TRBJ1-5, with D perhaps matching TRBD1 (5 bases). Germline assignment: CDR1 DFQATT and CDR2 SNEGSKA (reference sequence). V lost 3 bases to trimming and J lost 6 bases, with 15 bases between them. The CDR3 sequence is 14 residues long. Written as DNA, the CDR3 is TGCAGTGCTAGTAGGAGGGGAAGCGGTCAGCCCCAGCATTTT. Residues: CSASRRGSGQPQHF.

This clonotype was detected a few times. The CDR3 is CSAARGANYGYTF. CDR3 nucleotide sequence: TGCAGTGCCGCACGGGGAGCTAACTATGGCTACACCTTC. V gene TRBV20-1 combines with J gene TRBJ1-2; D is unclear. In germline, CDR1 is DFQATT, CDR2 SNEGSKA (reference sequence). CDR3 length equals 13 residues. V was trimmed by 6 bases and J by 0 bases, leaving 11 bases between them.

This clonotype occurred many times. The chain joins TRBV20-1 to TRBJ2-5; D may be TRBD1 or TRBD2 (5 bases each). V lost 6 bases and J 4 bases, leaving 15 bases between the germline ends. The germline gives CDR1 DFQATT, CDR2 SNEGSKA (reference sequence). The CDR3 totals 13 residues. CDR3 amino acids: CSAGDEFPETQYF. CDR3 in DNA: TGCAGTGCCGGGGACGAATTTCCAGAGACCCAGTACTTC.

The chain combines TRBV5-1 with TRBJ2-1, with 11 bases matching TRBD2. The CDR3 has 16 residues. V shed 4 bases, J shed 3 bases, and the junction held 6 bases outside the gene matches. CDR1 SGHRS and CDR2 YFSETQ come from the germline V gene. CDR3 coding DNA: TGCGCCAGCAGCACCGGACTAGCGGGCATCTACAATGAGCAGTTCTTC. Amino acids: CASSTGLAGIYNEQFF.